These T cell receptor beta chains were read from a single sample in a study of cytomegalovirus exposure and HLA in healthy donors. This table comes from immunoSEQ multiplex PCR, and its TCRdb copy is limited to in-frame clones, with some not included. The data hold hundreds of thousands of clones, with about 90% observed a single time. The sequencing sample was made of PBMCs. These receptors came from a man aged 18 to 30 in good health and CMV-seropositive. Both conserved end residues are part of each CDR3. Fields, in order: V gene, clone size, J gene, D gene, CDR3 protein, CDR3 DNA. A D gene is named only where the DNA matches it firmly. Some rows have no size entry. The others give once, few or many, or a class for an expanded clone.

TRBV7-9	-	TRBJ2-5	-	CASSFHSSQETQYF	TGTGCCAGCAGCTTTCATTCCAGCCAAGAGACCCAGTACTTC
TRBV7-2	few	TRBJ1-5	-	CASSLETNQPQHF	TGTGCCAGCAGCTTAGAGACCAATCAGCCCCAGCATTTT
TRBV6-5	-	TRBJ2-1	-	CASSAYLGEQFF	TGTGCCAGCAGCGCGTACCTTGGGGAGCAGTTCTTC
TRBV6-1	once	TRBJ2-1	-	CASRARSYNEQFF	TGTGCCAGCAGGGCCCGCTCCTACAATGAGCAGTTCTTC
TRBV7-2	once	TRBJ2-7	-	CASSLRSYEQYF	TGTGCCAGCAGCTTACGATCTTACGAGCAGTACTTC
TRBV30	-	TRBJ2-7	-	CAWSAGPLLEQYF	TGTGCCTGGAGTGCGGGACCTCTACTCGAGCAGTACTTC
TRBV18	-	TRBJ1-2	TRBD1	CASSLRQGPSGYTF	TGTGCCAGCTCACTTAGACAGGGGCCGTCTGGCTACACCTTC
TRBV28	-	TRBJ2-7	-	CASTLPGGGRNEQYF	TGTGCCAGCACTCTCCCAGGTGGGGGAAGAAACGAGCAGTACTTC
TRBV5-1	-	TRBJ2-3	-	CASALSITGTQYF	TGCGCCAGCGCCCTCAGTATAACCGGTACGCAGTATTTT
TRBV13	few	TRBJ2-1	TRBD2	CASSFRTSGRAMGNEQFF	TGTGCCAGCAGCTTTCGGACTAGCGGGAGGGCCATGGGCAATGAGCAGTTCTTC
TRBV25-1	-	TRBJ2-2	TRBD2	CASCSTSGLTPSTGELFF	TGTGCCAGCTGTTCGACTAGCGGGCTTACTCCCAGCACCGGGGAGCTGTTTTTT
TRBV28	-	TRBJ1-2	TRBD1	CASSSTGAHGYTF	TGTGCCAGCAGTTCGACAGGGGCTCATGGCTACACCTTC
TRBV27	-	TRBJ2-5	TRBD2	CASSRTSGRTETQYF	TGTGCCAGCAGTAGGACTAGCGGGAGAACAGAGACCCAGTACTTC
TRBV10-3	once	TRBJ2-7	TRBD2	CAISPTSGSYEQYF	TGTGCCATCAGCCCGACTAGCGGCTCCTACGAGCAGTACTTC
TRBV6-4	-	TRBJ2-3	TRBD2	CASSDRGGSGADTQYF	TGTGCCAGCAGTGACAGGGGCGGGAGTGGCGCAGATACGCAGTATTTT
TRBV2	-	TRBJ1-1	TRBD1	CASSAGTGAAFF	TGTGCCAGCAGTGCCGGGACAGGGGCAGCTTTCTTT
TRBV7-2	-	TRBJ1-5	-	CASSSTAYSNQPQHF	TGTGCCAGCAGCTCGACAGCCTATAGCAATCAGCCCCAGCATTTT
TRBV10-3	once	TRBJ2-1	TRBD2	CAISESTSGRVYNEQFF	TGTGCCATCAGTGAGTCGACTAGCGGGAGGGTATACAATGAGCAGTTCTTC
TRBV19	-	TRBJ2-7	-	CASSIRQSYEQYF	TGTGCCAGTAGTATCCGGCAGTCCTACGAGCAGTACTTC
TRBV27	-	TRBJ2-1	-	CASSRVRATSSYNEQFF	TGTGCCAGCTCCAGGGTTAGGGCGACGAGCTCCTACAATGAGCAGTTCTTC
TRBV6-5	-	TRBJ1-2	TRBD1	CASSLARGRNYGYTF	TGTGCCAGCAGTTTGGCCAGGGGGAGGAACTATGGCTACACCTTC
TRBV7-7	-	TRBJ2-7	-	CASSRDRTYEQYF	TGTGCCAGCAGCCGTGACAGAACTTACGAGCAGTACTTC
TRBV6-1	-	TRBJ1-2	-	CATNEGYYGYTF	TGTGCCACCAATGAGGGTTACTATGGCTACACCTTC
TRBV27	-	TRBJ2-3	-	CASSSSRHSDTQYF	TGTGCCAGCAGTTCCTCACGTCACTCAGATACGCAGTATTTT
TRBV2	-	TRBJ1-5	TRBD1	CASREALTGGTPRGNQPQHF	TGTGCCAGCAGGGAAGCCCTGACAGGGGGGACCCCGAGGGGCAATCAGCCCCAGCATTTT
TRBV6-1	-	TRBJ1-2	-	CASTPQGVYYGYTF	TGTGCCAGCACCCCTCAAGGGGTTTACTATGGCTACACCTTC
TRBV15	-	TRBJ2-7	-	CATSSRDKRSEQYF	TGTGCCACCAGCAGTAGAGACAAAAGGAGCGAGCAGTACTTC
TRBV29-1	-	TRBJ2-7	TRBD2	CSAGGTSDYEQYF	TGCAGCGCTGGGGGGACTAGCGACTACGAGCAGTACTTC
TRBV28	-	TRBJ1-1	-	CASWRRVNTEAFF	TGTGCCAGCTGGCGCAGGGTGAACACTGAAGCTTTCTTT
TRBV4-2	-	TRBJ2-7	-	CASSQDLGSSYEQYF	TGTGCCAGCAGCCAAGATCTCGGTAGCTCCTACGAGCAGTACTTC
TRBV4-3	once	TRBJ2-1	-	CASSQDGRSYNEQFF	TGCGCCAGCAGCCAAGATGGGCGGTCCTACAATGAGCAGTTCTTC
TRBV9	-	TRBJ1-1	-	CASSVQVMNTEAFF	TGTGCCAGCAGCGTTCAGGTTATGAACACTGAAGCTTTCTTT
TRBV29-1	-	TRBJ2-3	-	CSGGQGIDTDTQYF	TGCAGCGGGGGGCAGGGGATCGATACAGATACGCAGTATTTT
TRBV5-1	-	TRBJ1-4	TRBD1	CASRTGPNEKLFF	TGCGCCAGCAGGACAGGGCCTAATGAAAAACTGTTTTTT
TRBV2	-	TRBJ2-2	-	CASSRLTEDTGELFF	TGTGCCAGCAGCCGACTAACGGAGGACACCGGGGAGCTGTTTTTT
TRBV5-6	-	TRBJ2-6	-	CASSLAGSGANVLTF	TGTGCCAGCAGCTTAGCTGGCTCTGGGGCCAACGTCCTGACTTTC
TRBV7-6	-	TRBJ2-2	-	CASSPSTGYATGELFF	TGTGCCAGCAGCCCCTCGACAGGTTACGCCACCGGGGAGCTGTTTTTT
TRBV7-8	-	TRBJ2-7	-	CASSLASGQYEQYF	TGTGCCAGCAGCTTAGCTAGCGGACAATACGAGCAGTACTTC
TRBV27	-	TRBJ1-1	-	CASSLSMGTEAFF	TGTGCCAGCAGTTTATCGATGGGCACTGAAGCTTTCTTT
TRBV5-4	-	TRBJ1-1	-	CASSGQSLNTEAFF	TGTGCCAGCAGCGGGCAGAGCTTGAACACTGAAGCTTTCTTT
TRBV7-2	-	TRBJ2-1	-	CASSLEIAPYNEQFF	TGTGCCAGCAGCTTAGAAATAGCCCCCTACAATGAGCAGTTCTTC
TRBV28	-	TRBJ2-2	-	CASSLTELLNTGELFF	TGTGCCAGCAGTTTGACGGAACTCCTAAACACCGGGGAGCTGTTTTTT
TRBV5-6	-	TRBJ2-7	TRBD2	CASSPRLAGVKTYEQYF	TGTGCCAGCAGCCCCCGGCTAGCGGGAGTGAAGACCTACGAGCAGTACTTC
TRBV4-3	-	TRBJ1-5	TRBD1	CASSQGTGIRAQHF	TGCGCCAGCAGCCAAGGGACAGGTATCAGGGCCCAGCATTTT
TRBV7-2	-	TRBJ2-1	-	CASSRPDSHPEQFF	TGTGCCAGCAGCCGCCCCGACTCTCATCCTGAGCAGTTCTTC
TRBV28	-	TRBJ1-2	-	CASSLDGASYGYTF	TGTGCCAGCAGTTTGGACGGGGCATCCTATGGCTACACCTTC
TRBV7-2	-	TRBJ2-3	TRBD1	CASSPRTGSTDTQYF	TGTGCCAGCAGCCCCAGGACAGGGAGCACAGATACGCAGTATTTT
TRBV6-5	-	TRBJ2-3	-	CASSYTYTDTQYF	TGTGCCAGCAGTTACACCTACACAGATACGCAGTATTTT
TRBV2	-	TRBJ2-7	TRBD2	CASSPGTSGPYEQYF	TGTGCCAGCAGTCCTGGGACTAGCGGTCCCTACGAGCAGTACTTC
TRBV2	-	TRBJ2-5	-	CASSPGQETQYF	TGTGCCAGCAGCCCGGGACAAGAGACCCAGTACTTC
TRBV5-1	-	TRBJ2-3	-	CASSFLVRDTQYF	TGCGCCAGCAGCTTCCTAGTAAGAGATACGCAGTATTTT
TRBV27	-	TRBJ1-1	-	CASSLKMGQLGGRAFF	TGTGCCAGCAGTTTAAAAATGGGGCAGCTCGGGGGTCGAGCTTTCTTT
TRBV28	-	TRBJ1-3	TRBD1	CASSFSGTGAGNTIYF	TGTGCCAGCAGTTTTTCCGGGACAGGGGCTGGAAACACCATATATTTT